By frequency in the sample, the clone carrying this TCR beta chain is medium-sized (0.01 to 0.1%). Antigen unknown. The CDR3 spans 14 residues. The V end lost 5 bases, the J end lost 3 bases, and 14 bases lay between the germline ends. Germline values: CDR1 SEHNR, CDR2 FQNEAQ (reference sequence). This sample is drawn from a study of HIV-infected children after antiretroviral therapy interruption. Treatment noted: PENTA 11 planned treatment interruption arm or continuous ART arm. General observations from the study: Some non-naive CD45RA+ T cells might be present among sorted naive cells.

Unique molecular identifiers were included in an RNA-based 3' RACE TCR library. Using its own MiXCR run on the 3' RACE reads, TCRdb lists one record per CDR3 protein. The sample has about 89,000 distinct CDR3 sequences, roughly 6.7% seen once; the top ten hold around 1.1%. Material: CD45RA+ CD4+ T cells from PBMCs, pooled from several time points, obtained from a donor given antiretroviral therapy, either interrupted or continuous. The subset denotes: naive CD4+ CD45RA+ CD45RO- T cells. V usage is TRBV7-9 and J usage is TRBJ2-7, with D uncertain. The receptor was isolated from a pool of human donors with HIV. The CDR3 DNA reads TGTGCCAGCAGCGGGCTTGCGATTGGCTACGAGCAGTACTTC. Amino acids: CASSGLAIGYEQYF.